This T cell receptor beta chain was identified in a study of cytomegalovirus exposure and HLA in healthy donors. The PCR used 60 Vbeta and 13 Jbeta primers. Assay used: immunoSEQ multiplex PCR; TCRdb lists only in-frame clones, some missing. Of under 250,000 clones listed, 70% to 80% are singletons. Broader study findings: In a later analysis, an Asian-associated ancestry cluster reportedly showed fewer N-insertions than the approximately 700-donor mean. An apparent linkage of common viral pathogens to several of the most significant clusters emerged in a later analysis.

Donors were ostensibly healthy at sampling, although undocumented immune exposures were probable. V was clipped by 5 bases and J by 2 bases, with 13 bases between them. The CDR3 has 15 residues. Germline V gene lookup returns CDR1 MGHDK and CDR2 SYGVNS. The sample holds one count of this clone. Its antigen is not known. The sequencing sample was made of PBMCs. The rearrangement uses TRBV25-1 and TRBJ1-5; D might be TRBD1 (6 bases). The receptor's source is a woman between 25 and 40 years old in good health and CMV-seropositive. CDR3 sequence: CASSKQGSGNQPQHF. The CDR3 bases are TGTGCCAGCAGTAAACAGGGTTCCGGCAATCAGCCCCAGCATTTT.